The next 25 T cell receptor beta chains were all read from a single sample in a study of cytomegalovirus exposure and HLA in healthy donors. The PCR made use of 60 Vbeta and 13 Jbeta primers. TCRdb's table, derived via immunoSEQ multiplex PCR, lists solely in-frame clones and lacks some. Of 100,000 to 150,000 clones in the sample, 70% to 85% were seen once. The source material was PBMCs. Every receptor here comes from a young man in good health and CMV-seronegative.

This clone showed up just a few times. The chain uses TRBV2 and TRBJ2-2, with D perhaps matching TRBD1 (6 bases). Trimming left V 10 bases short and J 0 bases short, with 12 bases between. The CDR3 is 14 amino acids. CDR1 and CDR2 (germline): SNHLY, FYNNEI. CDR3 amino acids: CATQGNANTGELFF. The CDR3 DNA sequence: TGTGCCACACAGGGAAATGCGAACACCGGGGAGCTGTTTTTT.

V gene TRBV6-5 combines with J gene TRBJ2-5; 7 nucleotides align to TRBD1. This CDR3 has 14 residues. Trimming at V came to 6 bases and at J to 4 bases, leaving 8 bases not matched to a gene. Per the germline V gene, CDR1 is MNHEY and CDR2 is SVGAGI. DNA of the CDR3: TGTGCCAGCAGCGACGGGACAGTCCCAGAGACCCAGTACTTC. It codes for CASSDGTVPETQYF.

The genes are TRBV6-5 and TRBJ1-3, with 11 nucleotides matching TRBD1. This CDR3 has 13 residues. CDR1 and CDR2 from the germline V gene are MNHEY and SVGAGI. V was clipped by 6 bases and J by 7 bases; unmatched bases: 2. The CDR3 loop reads CASRGTGGNTIYF. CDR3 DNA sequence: TGTGCCAGCAGGGGGACAGGGGGTAACACCATATATTTT.

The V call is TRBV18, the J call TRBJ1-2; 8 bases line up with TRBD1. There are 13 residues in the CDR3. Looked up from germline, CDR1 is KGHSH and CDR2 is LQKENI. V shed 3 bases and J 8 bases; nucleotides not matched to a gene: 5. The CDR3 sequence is CASSPTGAQGYTF. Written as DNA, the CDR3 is TGTGCCAGCTCACCGACAGGGGCACAGGGCTACACCTTC.

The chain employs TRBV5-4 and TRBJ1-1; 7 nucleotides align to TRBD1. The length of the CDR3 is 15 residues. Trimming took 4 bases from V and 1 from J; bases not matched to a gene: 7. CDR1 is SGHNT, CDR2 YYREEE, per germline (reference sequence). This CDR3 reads CASSRQGRKNTEAFF. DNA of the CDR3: TGTGCCAGCAGCCGACAGGGTCGCAAGAACACTGAAGCTTTCTTT.

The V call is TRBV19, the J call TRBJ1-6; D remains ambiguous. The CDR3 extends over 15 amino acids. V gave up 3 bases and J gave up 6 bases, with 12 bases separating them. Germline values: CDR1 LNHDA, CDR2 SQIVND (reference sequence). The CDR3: CASSMSGGFNSPLHF. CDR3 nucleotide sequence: TGTGCCAGTAGTATGTCTGGAGGGTTTAATTCACCCCTCCACTTT.

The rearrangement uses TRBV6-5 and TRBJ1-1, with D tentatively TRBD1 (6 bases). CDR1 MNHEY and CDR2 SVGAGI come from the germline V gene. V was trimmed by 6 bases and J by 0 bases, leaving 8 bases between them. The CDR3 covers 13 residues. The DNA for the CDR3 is TGTGCCAGCAGCGGACAGCTGAACACTGAAGCTTTCTTT. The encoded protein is CASSGQLNTEAFF.

This CDR3 is CASTPGGANEAFF. For the CDR3, the DNA is TGTGCCAGTACCCCAGGGGGCGCGAATGAAGCTTTCTTT. V usage is TRBV19 and J usage is TRBJ1-1; TRBD1 aligns across 8 bases. CDR3 length: 13 amino acids. V shed 7 bases and J 7 bases; nucleotides not matched to a gene: 8. From germline, CDR1 is LNHDA and CDR2 SQIVND (reference sequence).

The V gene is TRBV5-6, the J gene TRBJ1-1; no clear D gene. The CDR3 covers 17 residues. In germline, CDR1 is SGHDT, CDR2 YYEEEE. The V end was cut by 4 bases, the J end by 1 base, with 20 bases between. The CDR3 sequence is CASSPNPSRVGNTEAFF. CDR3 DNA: TGTGCCAGCAGCCCAAACCCTTCGCGGGTAGGGAACACTGAAGCTTTCTTT. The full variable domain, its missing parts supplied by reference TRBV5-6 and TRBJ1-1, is DAGVTQSPTHLIKTRGQQVTLRCSPKSGHDTVSWYQQALGQGPQFIFQYYEEEERQRGNFPDRFSGHQFPNYSSELNVNALLLGDSALYLCASSPNPSRVGNTEAFFGQGTRLTVV.

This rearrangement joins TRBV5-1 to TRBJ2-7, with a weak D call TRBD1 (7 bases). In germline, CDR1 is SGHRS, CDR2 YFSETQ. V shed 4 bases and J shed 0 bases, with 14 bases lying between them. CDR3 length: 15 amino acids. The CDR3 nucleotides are TGCGCCAGCAGCCCGGGGGACAGTTTCTCCTACGAGCAGTACTTC. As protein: CASSPGDSFSYEQYF.

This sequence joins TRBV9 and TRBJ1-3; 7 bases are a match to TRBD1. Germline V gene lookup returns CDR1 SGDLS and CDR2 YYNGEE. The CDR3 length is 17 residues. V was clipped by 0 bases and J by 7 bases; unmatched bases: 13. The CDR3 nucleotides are TGTGCCAGCAGCGTAGTCCCAGCAGGGGGACATGGGAACACCATATATTTT. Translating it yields CASSVVPAGGHGNTIYF.

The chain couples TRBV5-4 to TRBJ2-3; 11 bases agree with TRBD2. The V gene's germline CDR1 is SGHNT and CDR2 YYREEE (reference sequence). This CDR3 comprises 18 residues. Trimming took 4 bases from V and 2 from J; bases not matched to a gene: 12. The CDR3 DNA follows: TGTGCCAGCAGCCCGGGACTAGCGGCTCTACCTTCCACAGATACGCAGTATTTT. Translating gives CASSPGLAALPSTDTQYF.

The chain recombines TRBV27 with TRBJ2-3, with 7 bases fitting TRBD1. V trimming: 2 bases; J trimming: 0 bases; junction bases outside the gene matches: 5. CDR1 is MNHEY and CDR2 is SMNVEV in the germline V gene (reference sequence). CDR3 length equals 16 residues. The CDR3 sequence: CASSLRGQSSTDTQYF. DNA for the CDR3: TGTGCCAGCAGTTTACGGGGACAGTCCAGCACAGATACGCAGTATTTT.

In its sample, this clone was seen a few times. The chain's CDR3 is CASSPDSPNTGELFF. CDR3 coding DNA: TGTGCCAGCAGTCCGGACAGTCCGAACACCGGGGAGCTGTTTTTT. The rearrangement links TRBV2 to TRBJ2-2, with a weak D call TRBD1 (6 bases). V was clipped by 5 bases and J by 0 bases, with 10 bases between them. The length of the CDR3 is 15 residues. Germline assignment: CDR1 SNHLY and CDR2 FYNNEI.

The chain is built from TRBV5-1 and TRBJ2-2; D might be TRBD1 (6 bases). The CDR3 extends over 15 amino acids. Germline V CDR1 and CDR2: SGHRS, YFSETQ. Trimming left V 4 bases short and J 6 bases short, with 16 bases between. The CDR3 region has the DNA TGCGCCAGCAGCCCCGGACAGTCTGGTGCCGGGGAGCTGTTTTTT. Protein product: CASSPGQSGAGELFF.

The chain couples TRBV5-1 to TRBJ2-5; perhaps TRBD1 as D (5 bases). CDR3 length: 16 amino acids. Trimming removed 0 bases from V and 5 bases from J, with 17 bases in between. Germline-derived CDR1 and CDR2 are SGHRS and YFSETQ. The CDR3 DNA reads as TGCGCCAGCAGCTTGGGGGGCCAGGGCTTAGGGGAGACCCAGTACTTC. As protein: CASSLGGQGLGETQYF. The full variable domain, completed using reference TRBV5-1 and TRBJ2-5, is KAGVTQTPRYLIKTRGQQVTLSCSPISGHRSVSWYQQTPGQGLQFLFEYFSETQRNKGNFPGRFSGRQFSNSRSEMNVSTLELGDSALYLCASSLGGQGLGETQYFGPGTRLLVL.

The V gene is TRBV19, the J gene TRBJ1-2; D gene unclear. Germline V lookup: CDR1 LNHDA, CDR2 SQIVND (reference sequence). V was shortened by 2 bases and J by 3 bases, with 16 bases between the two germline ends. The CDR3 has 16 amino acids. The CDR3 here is CASSIPSSQIHYGYTF. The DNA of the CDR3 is TGTGCCAGTAGTATACCGTCAAGTCAGATCCACTATGGCTACACCTTC.

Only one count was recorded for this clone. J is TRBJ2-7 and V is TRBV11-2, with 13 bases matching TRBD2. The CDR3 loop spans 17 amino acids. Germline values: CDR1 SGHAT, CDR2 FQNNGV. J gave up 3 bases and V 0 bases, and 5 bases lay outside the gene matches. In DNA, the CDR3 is TGTGCCAGCAGCTTAGATTATTGGACTAGCGGGGGCTACGAGCAGTACTTC. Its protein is CASSLDYWTSGGYEQYF.

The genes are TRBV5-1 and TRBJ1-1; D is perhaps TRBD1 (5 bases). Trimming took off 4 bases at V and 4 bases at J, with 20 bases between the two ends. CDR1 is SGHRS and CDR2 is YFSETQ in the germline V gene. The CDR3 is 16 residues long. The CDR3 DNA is TGCGCCAGCAGCAACGGGGACTCGCTCCGGATCACTGAAGCTTTCTTT. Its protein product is CASSNGDSLRITEAFF. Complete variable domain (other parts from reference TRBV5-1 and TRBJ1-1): KAGVTQTPRYLIKTRGQQVTLSCSPISGHRSVSWYQQTPGQGLQFLFEYFSETQRNKGNFPGRFSGRQFSNSRSEMNVSTLELGDSALYLCASSNGDSLRITEAFFGQGTRLTVV.

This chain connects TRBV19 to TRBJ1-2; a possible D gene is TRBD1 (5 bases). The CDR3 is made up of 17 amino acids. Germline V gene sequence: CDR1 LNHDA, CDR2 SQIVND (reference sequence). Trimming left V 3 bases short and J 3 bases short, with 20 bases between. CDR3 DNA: TGTGCCAGTAGTATCCTCGAGAGCCGAACAGGTCACTATGGCTACACCTTC. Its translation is CASSILESRTGHYGYTF.

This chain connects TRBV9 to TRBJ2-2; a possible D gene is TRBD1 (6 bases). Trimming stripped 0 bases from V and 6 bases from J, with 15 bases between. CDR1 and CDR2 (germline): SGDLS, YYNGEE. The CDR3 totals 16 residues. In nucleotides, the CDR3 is TGTGCCAGCAGCGTAGGATGGGACAATAGAGCCGGGGAGCTGTTTTTT. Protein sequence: CASSVGWDNRAGELFF.

Here the CDR3 reads CASSRERTGTYEQYF. In DNA form, the CDR3 reads TGTGCCAGCAGCAGAGAACGGACAGGGACCTACGAGCAGTACTTC. The V and J genes are TRBV5-8 and TRBJ2-7; 8 bases agree with TRBD1. CDR3 size: 15 residues. The junction had 8 bases not matched to a gene; V was cut back by 4 bases and J by 2 bases. In germline, CDR1 is SGHTS, CDR2 YDEGEE.

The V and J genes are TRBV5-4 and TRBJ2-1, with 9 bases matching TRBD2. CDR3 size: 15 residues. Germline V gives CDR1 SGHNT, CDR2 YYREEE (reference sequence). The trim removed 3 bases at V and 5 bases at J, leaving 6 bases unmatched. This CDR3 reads CASSSAGGVDNEQFF. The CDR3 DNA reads TGTGCCAGCAGCTCTGCGGGGGGGGTTGACAATGAGCAGTTCTTC.

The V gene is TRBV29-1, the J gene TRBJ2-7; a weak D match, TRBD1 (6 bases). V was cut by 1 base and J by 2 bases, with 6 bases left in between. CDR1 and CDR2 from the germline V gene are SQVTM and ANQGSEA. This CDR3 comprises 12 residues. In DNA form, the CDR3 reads TGCAGCGTTGAAGGGGGGCCCTACGAGCAGTACTTC. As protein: CSVEGGPYEQYF.

The CDR3 DNA reads as TGTGCCAGCAGCTTTCATCGCGGACAGGGGAGGTCCTATGGCTACACCTTC. Translation: CASSFHRGQGRSYGYTF. This rearrangement joins TRBV11-3 to TRBJ1-2; 9 nucleotides align to TRBD1. The V gene end was trimmed by 3 bases and the J gene end by 4 bases; junction bases not matched to a gene: 12. CDR3 length equals 17 residues. Germline values: CDR1 SGHNT, CDR2 YENEEA. The full variable domain, completed using reference TRBV11-3 and TRBJ1-2, is EAGVVQSPRYKIIEKKQPVAFWCNPISGHNTLYWYLQNLGQGPELLIRYENEEAVDDSQLPKDRFSAERLKGVDSTLKIQPAELGDSAVYLCASSFHRGQGRSYGYTFGSGTRLTVV.